This TCR beta chain appears in the sequencing data of a study of blood T cell repertoires in COVID-19. About the study: Nucleic acid was either cDNA or gDNA, and it came from T cells, B-cell-depleted T cells, or PBMCs.

Germline assignment: CDR1 LGHDT and CDR2 YNNKEL (reference sequence). V lost 0 bases and J lost 6, with 11 bases in between. The CDR3 extends over 14 amino acids. Per the authors' pipeline: Estimation of nucleated cell counts was performed using reference gene primer amplification. Only in-frame clones appear in the TCRdb table, and some are missing; sequencing was by immunoSEQ multiplex PCR. That table furnishes V, J and clone size, whereas the DNA furnished D and trimming. The profile covers fewer than 110,000 clones, with 88% appearing a single time and around 3.5% taken by the ten largest. The sample was peripheral blood. The genes are TRBV3-1 (or the pseudogene TRBV3-2) and TRBJ1-2; no firm D call. The source is a human donor in a cohort sampled during active COVID-19. CDR3 sequence reads: CASSQDVGSNGYTF. Here the CDR3 DNA reads TGTGCCAGCAGCCAAGATGTGGGCTCGAATGGCTACACCTTC.